This TCR beta chain comes out of a study of shared clonotypes between healthy human individuals. Broader study findings: Around 5% of naive CD4 clonotypes were common to four donors.

Per the original data handling: There were no quality scores in the junction-only immunoSEQ sequences, so filtering differed. The repertoire was sequenced with immunoSEQ multiplex PCR; TCRdb's copy has only in-frame clones and lacks some. V and J calls and clone size are copied from that table; D and trimming were computed from the DNA. This sample has around 940,000 clones; approximately 80% occur once, and the top ten carry 1.5%. Remarks on this clone: Its specificity is not known.

V dropped 0 bases and J dropped 5 bases, with 20 bases sitting between them. Germline V gene lookup returns CDR1 SGHRS and CDR2 YFSETQ. The CDR3 is 18 amino acids. This clonotype was obtained from a man aged 18-30 years in good health. The chain is built from TRBV5-1 and TRBJ1-4, with D possibly matching TRBD1 (6 bases). Sequencing was carried out using memory CD4+ T cells sorted from blood. This sample's subset: CD45RA-negative fraction. The CDR3 DNA reads TGCGCCAGCAGCTTGGATAACCTATTCCAGGGGCCGAATGAAAAACTGTTTTTT. The encoded protein is CASSLDNLFQGPNEKLFF.